The sequence of this TCR beta chain was determined in a study of CD8+ T cells in alopecia areata. The wider study: Those treated were given oral tofacitinib at 5 to 10 mg twice daily. Severity scores in treated patients reflected the percentage of scalp affected.

Treatment in this sample: oral pan-JAK inhibitor, 5-10 mg twice daily. V was clipped by 1 base and J by 0 bases, with 7 bases between them. Germline CDR1 and CDR2: SGHAT and FQNNGV. This CDR3 comprises 15 residues. Once RNA had been extracted, it was reverse transcribed into cDNA to act as the sequencing template. Clones were sequenced by immunoSEQ multiplex PCR, and TCRdb holds only the in-frame ones, with some missing. Of a few hundred thousand clones detected, about two fifths appear once; the ten largest clones hold around 0.48%. Many counts were recorded for this clone. Its antigen remains unidentified. Study-wide results and limits: Tofacitinib significantly decreased scalp clonality and expanded CD8+ clones among top 100.

The sample was CD4+ T cells sorted from blood, taken at approximately week 34, from a patient treated with tofacitinib. The rearrangement uses TRBV11-2 and TRBJ2-4; D gene unclear. The origin of this receptor is a human donor with alopecia areata. The CDR3 spells CASSLGEIAKNIQYF. In nucleotides, the CDR3 is TGTGCCAGCAGCTTAGGGGAAATAGCCAAAAACATTCAGTACTTC.